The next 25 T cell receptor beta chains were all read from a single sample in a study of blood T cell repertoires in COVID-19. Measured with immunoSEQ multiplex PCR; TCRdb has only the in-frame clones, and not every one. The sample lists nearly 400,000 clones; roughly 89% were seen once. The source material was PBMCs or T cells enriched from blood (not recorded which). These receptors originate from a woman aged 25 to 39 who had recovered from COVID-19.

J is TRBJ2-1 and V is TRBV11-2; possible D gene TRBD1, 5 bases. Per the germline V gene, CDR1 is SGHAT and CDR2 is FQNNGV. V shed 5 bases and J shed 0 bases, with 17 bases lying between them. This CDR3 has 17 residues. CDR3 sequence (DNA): TGTGCCAGCAGCCCCGACAGCAGCCTTAGCTCCTACAATGAGCAGTTCTTC. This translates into CASSPDSSLSSYNEQFF.

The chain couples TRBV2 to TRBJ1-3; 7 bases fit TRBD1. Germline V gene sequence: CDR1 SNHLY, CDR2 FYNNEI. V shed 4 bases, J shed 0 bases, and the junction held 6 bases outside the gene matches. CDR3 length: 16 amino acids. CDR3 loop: CASSGLTGDSGNTIYF. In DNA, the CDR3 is TGTGCCAGCAGTGGGTTAACAGGGGACTCTGGAAACACCATATATTTT.

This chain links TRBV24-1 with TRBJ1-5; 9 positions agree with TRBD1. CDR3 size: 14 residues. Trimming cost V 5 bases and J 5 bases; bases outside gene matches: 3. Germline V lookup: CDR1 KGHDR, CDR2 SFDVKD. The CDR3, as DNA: TGTGCCACCAGTGTTGGGACAGGGCATCAGCCCCAGCATTTT. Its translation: CATSVGTGHQPQHF.

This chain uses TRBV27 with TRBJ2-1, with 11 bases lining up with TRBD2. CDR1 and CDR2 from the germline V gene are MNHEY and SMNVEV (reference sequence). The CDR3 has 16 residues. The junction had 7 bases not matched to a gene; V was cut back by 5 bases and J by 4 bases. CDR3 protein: CASSTSLAGGYNEQFF. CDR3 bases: TGTGCCAGCAGTACCTCATTAGCGGGAGGGTACAATGAGCAGTTCTTC.

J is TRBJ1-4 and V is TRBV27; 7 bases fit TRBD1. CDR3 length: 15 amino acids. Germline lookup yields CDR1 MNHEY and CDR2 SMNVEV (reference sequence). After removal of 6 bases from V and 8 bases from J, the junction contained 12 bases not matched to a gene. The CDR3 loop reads CASSPRGRGSEKLFF. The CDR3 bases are TGTGCCAGCAGCCCGCGGGGCAGGGGGTCGGAAAAACTGTTTTTT. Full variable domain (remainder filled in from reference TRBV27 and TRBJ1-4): EAQVTQNPRYLITVTGKKLTVTCSQNMNHEYMSWYRQDPGLGLRQIYYSMNVEVTDKGDVPEGYKVSRKEKRNFPLILESPSPNQTSLYFCASSPRGRGSEKLFFGSGTQLSVL.

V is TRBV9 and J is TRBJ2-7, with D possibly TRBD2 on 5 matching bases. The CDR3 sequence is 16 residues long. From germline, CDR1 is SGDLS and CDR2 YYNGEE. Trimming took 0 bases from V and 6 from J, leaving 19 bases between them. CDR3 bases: TGTGCCAGCAGCGTAGATGCCTACGCGGGTCCTCGCGAGCAGTACTTC. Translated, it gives CASSVDAYAGPREQYF.

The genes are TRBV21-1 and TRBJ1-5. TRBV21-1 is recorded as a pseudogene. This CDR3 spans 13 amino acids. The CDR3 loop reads CASKGRGNQPQHF. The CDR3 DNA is TGTGCCAGCAAAGGGAGGGGCAATCAGCCCCAGCATTTT.

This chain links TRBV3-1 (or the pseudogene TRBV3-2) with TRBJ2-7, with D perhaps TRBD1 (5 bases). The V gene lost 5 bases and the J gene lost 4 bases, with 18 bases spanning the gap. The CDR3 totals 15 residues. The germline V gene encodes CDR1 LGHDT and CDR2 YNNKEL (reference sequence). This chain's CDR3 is CASSLDSIREYEQYF. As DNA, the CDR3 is TGTGCCAGCAGCTTAGACAGTATCAGGGAATACGAGCAGTACTTC.

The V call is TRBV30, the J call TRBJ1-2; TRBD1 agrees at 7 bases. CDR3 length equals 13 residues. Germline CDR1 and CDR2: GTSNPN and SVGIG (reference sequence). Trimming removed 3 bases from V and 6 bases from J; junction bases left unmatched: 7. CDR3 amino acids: CAWSDREDDGYTF. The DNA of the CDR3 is TGTGCCTGGAGCGACAGGGAGGACGATGGCTACACCTTC.

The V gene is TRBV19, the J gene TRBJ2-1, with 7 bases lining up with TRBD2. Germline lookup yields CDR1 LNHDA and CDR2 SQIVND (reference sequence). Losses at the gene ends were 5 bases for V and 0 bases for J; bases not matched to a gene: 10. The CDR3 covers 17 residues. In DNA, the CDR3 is TGTGCCAGTAGTCCTCCTAGCGGAGCAGGCTCCTACAATGAGCAGTTCTTC. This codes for CASSPPSGAGSYNEQFF.

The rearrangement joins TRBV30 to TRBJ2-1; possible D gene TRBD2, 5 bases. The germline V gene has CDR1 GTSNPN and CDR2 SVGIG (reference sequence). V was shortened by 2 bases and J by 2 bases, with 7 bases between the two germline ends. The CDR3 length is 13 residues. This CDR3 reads CAWSYGTYNEQFF. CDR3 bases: TGTGCCTGGAGTTACGGGACCTACAATGAGCAGTTCTTC.

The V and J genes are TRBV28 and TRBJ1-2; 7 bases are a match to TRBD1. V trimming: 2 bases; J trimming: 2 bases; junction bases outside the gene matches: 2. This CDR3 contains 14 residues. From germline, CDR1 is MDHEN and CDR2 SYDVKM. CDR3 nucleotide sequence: TGTGCCAGCAGTTTACCGACAGGGAACTATGGCTACACCTTC. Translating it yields CASSLPTGNYGYTF.

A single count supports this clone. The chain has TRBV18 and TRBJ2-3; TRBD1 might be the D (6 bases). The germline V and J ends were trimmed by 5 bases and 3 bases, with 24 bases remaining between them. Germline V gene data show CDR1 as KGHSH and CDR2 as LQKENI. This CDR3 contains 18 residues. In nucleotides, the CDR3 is TGTGCCAGCTCAACGAGACAGGCAGGGTCGGGGCAAACAGATACGCAGTATTTT. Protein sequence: CASSTRQAGSGQTDTQYF.

The CDR3 region is CASSESKAPWATEAFF. The CDR3 region has the DNA TGTGCCAGCAGTGAATCAAAAGCCCCATGGGCCACTGAAGCTTTCTTT. The genes are TRBV25-1 and TRBJ1-1; D gene unclear. Looked up from germline, CDR1 is MGHDK and CDR2 is SYGVNS. Trimming removed 1 base from V and 4 bases from J, with 16 bases in between. The CDR3 is 16 residues long. Supplemented by reference TRBV25-1 and TRBJ1-1, the full variable domain reads EADIYQTPRYLVIGTGKKITLECSQTMGHDKMYWYQQDPGMELHLIHYSYGVNSTEKGDLSSESTVSRIRTEHFPLTLESARPSHTSQYLCASSESKAPWATEAFFGQGTRLTVV.

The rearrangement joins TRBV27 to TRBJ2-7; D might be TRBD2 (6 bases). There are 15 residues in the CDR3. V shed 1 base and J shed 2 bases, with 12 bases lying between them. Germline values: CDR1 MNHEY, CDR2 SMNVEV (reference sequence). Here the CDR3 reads CASSLLGGTTYEQYF. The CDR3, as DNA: TGTGCCAGCAGTTTATTAGGCGGGACGACCTACGAGCAGTACTTC.

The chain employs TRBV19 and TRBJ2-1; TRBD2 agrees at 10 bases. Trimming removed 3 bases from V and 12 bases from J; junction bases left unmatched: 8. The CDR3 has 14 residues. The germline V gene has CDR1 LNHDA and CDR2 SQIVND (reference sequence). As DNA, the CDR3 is TGTGCCAGTAGTATTGGGGCTAGCGGGAGCAGGCAGTTCTTC. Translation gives CASSIGASGSRQFF.

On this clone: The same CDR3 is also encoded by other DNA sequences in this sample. In DNA, the CDR3 is TGTGCCAGCAGCCCAAGGGGAAGTCACACTGAAGCTTTCTTT. It codes for CASSPRGSHTEAFF. V usage is TRBV7-3 and J usage is TRBJ1-1; a possible D gene is TRBD1 (5 bases). Trimming removed 5 bases from V and 3 bases from J, with 13 bases in between. From germline, CDR1 is SGHTA and CDR2 FQGTGA. The CDR3 extends over 14 amino acids.

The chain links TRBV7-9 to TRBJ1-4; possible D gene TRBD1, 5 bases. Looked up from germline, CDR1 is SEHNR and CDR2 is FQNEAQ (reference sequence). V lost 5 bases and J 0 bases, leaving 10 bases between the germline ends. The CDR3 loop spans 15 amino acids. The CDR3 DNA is TGTGCCAGCAGCCCCCGGGACTCAACTAATGAAAAACTGTTTTTT. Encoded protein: CASSPRDSTNEKLFF.

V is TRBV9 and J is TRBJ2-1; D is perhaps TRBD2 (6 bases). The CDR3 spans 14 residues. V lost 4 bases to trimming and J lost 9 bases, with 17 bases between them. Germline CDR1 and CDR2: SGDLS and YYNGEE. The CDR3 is CASSPPGLAIEQFF. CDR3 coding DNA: TGTGCCAGCAGCCCGCCGGGACTTGCAATTGAGCAGTTCTTC.

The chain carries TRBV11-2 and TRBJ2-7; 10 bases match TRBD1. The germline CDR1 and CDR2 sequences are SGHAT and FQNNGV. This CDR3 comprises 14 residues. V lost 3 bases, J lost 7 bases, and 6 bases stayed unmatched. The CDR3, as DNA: TGTGCCAGCAGCTTCGGGACAGGGGTATATGAGCAGTACTTC. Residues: CASSFGTGVYEQYF.

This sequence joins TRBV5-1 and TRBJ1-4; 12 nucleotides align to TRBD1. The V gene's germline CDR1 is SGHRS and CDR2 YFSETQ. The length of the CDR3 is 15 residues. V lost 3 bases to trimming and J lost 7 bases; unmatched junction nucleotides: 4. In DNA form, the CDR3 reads TGCGCCAGCAGCTCCGGGACAGGGGGCTCTGAAAAACTGTTTTTT. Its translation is CASSSGTGGSEKLFF.

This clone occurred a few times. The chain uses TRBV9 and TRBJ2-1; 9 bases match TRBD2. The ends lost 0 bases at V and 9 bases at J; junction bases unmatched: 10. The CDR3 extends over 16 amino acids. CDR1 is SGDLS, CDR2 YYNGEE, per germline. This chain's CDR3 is CASSVEEAGGPAEQFF. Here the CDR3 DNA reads TGTGCCAGCAGCGTAGAGGAGGCGGGAGGGCCGGCTGAGCAGTTCTTC.

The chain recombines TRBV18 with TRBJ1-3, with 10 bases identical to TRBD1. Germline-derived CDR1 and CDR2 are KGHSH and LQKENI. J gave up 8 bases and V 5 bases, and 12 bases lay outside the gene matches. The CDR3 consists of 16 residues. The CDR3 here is CASSTEATGTGDTIYF. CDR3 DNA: TGTGCCAGCTCAACAGAAGCGACCGGGACAGGGGACACCATATATTTT.

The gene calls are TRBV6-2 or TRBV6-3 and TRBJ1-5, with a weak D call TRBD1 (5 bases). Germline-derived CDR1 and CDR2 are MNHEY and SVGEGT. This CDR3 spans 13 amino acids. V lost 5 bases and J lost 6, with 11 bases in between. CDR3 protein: CASSDQGSQPQHF. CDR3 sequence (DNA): TGTGCCAGCAGTGACCAGGGATCTCAGCCCCAGCATTTT.

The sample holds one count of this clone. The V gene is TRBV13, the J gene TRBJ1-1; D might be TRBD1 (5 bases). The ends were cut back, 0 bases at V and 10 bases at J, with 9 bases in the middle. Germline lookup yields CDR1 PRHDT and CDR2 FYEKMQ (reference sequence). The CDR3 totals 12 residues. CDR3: CASSLGQGLAFF. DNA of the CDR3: TGTGCCAGCAGCTTAGGCCAGGGCCTAGCTTTCTTT.